This TCR beta chain was profiled in a study of radiotherapy plus CTLA-4 blockade in lung cancer. CDR3 length: 14 amino acids. Trimming at V came to 3 bases and at J to 4 bases, leaving 3 bases not matched to a gene. Germline CDR1 MNHEY, CDR2 SMNVEV (reference sequence). Sequencing used immunoSEQ multiplex PCR; TCRdb keeps in-frame clones, though not all of them. The sample consists of tens of thousands of clones, 75% to 90% of them appearing once. The study's findings and limits: Blood TCR clones of tumor origin expanded after radiotherapy plus ipilimumab. Together with interferon-beta, which increased in serum after radiation, early dynamic changes in blood T cell clones were reportedly the best predictors of response.

CTLA-4 blockade using ipilimumab, together with focal radiation, was received by patients with chemo-refractory metastatic non-small-cell lung cancer. A remark on this clone: The antigen is undetermined.

The TCR was taken from a human donor with non-small cell lung cancer who had a partial response to radiotherapy plus ipilimumab. The chain is built from TRBV27 and TRBJ2-4; 7 positions match TRBD2. This specimen consisted of peripheral blood, obtained from a patient treated with radiotherapy plus ipilimumab. The CDR3 region is CASSLAGGKNIQYF. The CDR3 DNA sequence: TGTGCCAGCAGTTTGGCCGGGGGGAAAAACATTCAGTACTTC.